A single sample is the source of the 24 T cell receptor beta chains below, sequenced in a study of T cell repertoires in cytomegalovirus infection. TCRdb passed the reads through MiXCR, listing each CDR3 protein once. The table lists 85,000 to 120,000 distinct CDR3 sequences, about 15% of them singletons. Material: PBMCs. Source of these receptors: a human donor in good health (CMV status not recorded). Some clones in this sample may be carry-over from other donors' samples.

This clonotype was observed at least ten times. V gene TRBV5-6 combines with J gene TRBJ2-1, with 9 bases that match TRBD1. Trimming cost V 0 bases and J 7 bases; bases outside gene matches: 5. The CDR3 extends over 15 amino acids. Germline CDR1 SGHDT, CDR2 YYEEEE. The CDR3 DNA sequence: TGTGCCAGCAGCTTGGAACAGGGGGCGAGGAATGAGCAGTTCTTC. Translating gives CASSLEQGARNEQFF.

This clonotype has only a few counts. This rearrangement joins TRBV5-1 to TRBJ2-7; D perhaps matches TRBD2 (6 bases). V was clipped by 3 bases and J by 6 bases, with 13 bases between them. Per germline, CDR1 SGHRS and CDR2 YFSETQ. The CDR3 consists of 13 residues. The CDR3 DNA is TGCGCCAGCAGCTCCTGGGGGGATGGCGAGCAGTACTTC. Translating it yields CASSSWGDGEQYF.

Ten or more counts support this clonotype. This rearrangement joins TRBV7-9 to TRBJ1-2, with unresolved D. Germline V gene lookup returns CDR1 SEHNR and CDR2 FQNEAQ (reference sequence). The V gene lost 2 bases and the J gene lost 3 bases, with 13 bases spanning the gap. CDR3 size: 15 residues. CDR3 sequence reads: CASSLMAGQDYGYTF. For the CDR3, the DNA is TGTGCCAGCAGCTTAATGGCGGGCCAGGACTATGGCTACACCTTC.

This clonotype was found a few times. The rearrangement joins TRBV19 to TRBJ2-7; TRBD2 is a possible D gene (6 bases). V lost 5 bases to trimming and J lost 6 bases, with 11 bases between them. CDR1 and CDR2 (germline): LNHDA, SQIVND (reference sequence). This CDR3 contains 12 residues. DNA of the CDR3: TGTGCCAGTAGTTTCACCGGGGGCGAGCAGTACTTC. Protein sequence: CASSFTGGEQYF.

In this sample, this clonotype turned up many times. The CDR3 DNA sequence: TGTGCCAGCAGCCTTAGGGTAGCGCCCACCAGCTTACAAGAGACCCAGTACTTC. Translated: CASSLRVAPTSLQETQYF. This sequence joins TRBV7-2 and TRBJ2-5; D might be TRBD2 (5 bases). The V and J ends lost 5 bases and 2 bases respectively, with 24 bases between them. Germline assignment: CDR1 SGHTA and CDR2 FQGNSA. The CDR3 contains 18 residues.

Concerning this clonotype: The junction shows a germline mismatch at one end, possibly a read error. The chain joins TRBV5-1 to TRBJ2-1, with TRBD2 as a possible D gene (6 bases). The CDR3 is 12 amino acids. Germline-derived CDR1 and CDR2 are SGHRS and YFSETQ. CDR3 protein: CASSGGDGPRGF. CDR3 sequence (DNA): TGCGCCAGCAGCGGAGGGGACGGGCCGAGGGGCTTC.

This clonotype was counted many times. The chain has TRBV6-5 and TRBJ2-1; 9 bases map to TRBD2. The V gene end was trimmed by 2 bases and the J gene end by 8 bases; junction bases not matched to a gene: 13. Germline values: CDR1 MNHEY, CDR2 SVGAGI. This CDR3 spans 17 amino acids. The chain's CDR3 is CASSYRRGGLNSDEQFF. DNA for the CDR3: TGTGCCAGCAGTTACCGGCGGGGGGGCCTTAATTCTGATGAGCAGTTCTTC.

This chain connects TRBV12-3 or TRBV12-4 to TRBJ1-2; D may be TRBD1 (5 bases). V was shortened by 5 bases and J by 8 bases, with 12 bases between the two germline ends. This CDR3 has 12 residues. The CDR3 here is CASSALGGGYTF. CDR3 sequence (DNA): TGTGCCAGCAGTGCCCTGGGGGGGGGCTACACCTTC.

This clonotype appeared a few times. This sequence joins TRBV7-2 and TRBJ1-2; 8 bases fit TRBD1. Per germline, CDR1 SGHTA and CDR2 FQGNSA. Trimming removed 1 base from V and 8 bases from J; junction bases left unmatched: 9. The CDR3 sequence is 15 residues long. Written as DNA, the CDR3 is TGTGCCAGCAGCTTAGGGTTTCAGGGGGCAGAAGGCTACACCTTC. As protein: CASSLGFQGAEGYTF.

In its sample, this clonotype was seen a few times. The gene calls are TRBV19 and TRBJ2-1, with TRBD1 matching 7 bases. The V and J ends lost 5 bases and 5 bases, in that order; junction bases with no gene match: 12. The CDR3 is 16 residues long. The germline V gene encodes CDR1 LNHDA and CDR2 SQIVND (reference sequence). The CDR3 spells CASSAVYNRGNNEQFF. For the CDR3, the DNA is TGTGCCAGTAGTGCCGTTTATAACAGGGGAAACAATGAGCAGTTCTTC.

The chain has TRBV5-1 and TRBJ2-3; D call uncertain. The CDR3 contains 14 residues. The V gene's germline CDR1 is SGHRS and CDR2 YFSETQ. V was trimmed by 3 bases and J by 5 bases, leaving 13 bases between them. CDR3 DNA: TGCGCCAGCAGCTCCAGGTCCGGTATAGATACGCAGTATTTT. Translation: CASSSRSGIDTQYF. Looking up the rest from reference TRBV5-1 and TRBJ2-3 gives the full variable domain: KAGVTQTPRYLIKTRGQQVTLSCSPISGHRSVSWYQQTPGQGLQFLFEYFSETQRNKGNFPGRFSGRQFSNSRSEMNVSTLELGDSALYLCASSSRSGIDTQYFGPGTRLTVL.

The V call is TRBV28, the J call TRBJ2-3; no clear D gene. V dropped 6 bases and J dropped 5 bases, with 6 bases sitting between them. The CDR3 loop spans 11 amino acids. Germline lookup yields CDR1 MDHEN and CDR2 SYDVKM. The DNA of the CDR3 is TGTGCCAGCAGCAGAGAAGATACGCAGTATTTT. Translating gives CASSREDTQYF.

This clonotype was counted only a few times. The genes are TRBV28 and TRBJ1-2; D not resolved. CDR3 length: 13 residues. Germline V CDR1 and CDR2: MDHEN, SYDVKM. Between the trimmed V and J ends, which lost 5 bases and 3 bases, there was a span of 10 bases. The CDR3: CASSDPTHYGYTF. In DNA, the CDR3 is TGTGCCAGCAGTGATCCGACTCACTATGGCTACACCTTC.

This clonotype appeared once. Mismatch with germline at one junction end may stem from a read error. The V and J genes are TRBV10-3 and TRBJ1-5; weak D call: TRBD1 (5 bases). The CDR3 runs 16 residues. Germline V gene sequence: CDR1 ENHRY, CDR2 SYGVKD. The CDR3, as DNA: TGTGCCATCAGTCCGAGGGGAGGTGAGAGCAATCAGCCCCAGCTTTTT. Translating gives CAISPRGGESNQPQLF.

The rearrangement uses TRBV12-3 or TRBV12-4 and TRBJ1-6; D uncertain. V was pared by 4 bases and J by 7 bases, with 11 bases between. This CDR3 has 14 residues. CDR3 nucleotides: TGTGCCAGCAGTTCACCTGACCTAAATTCACCCCTCCACTTT. It is translated as CASSSPDLNSPLHF.

This clonotype turned up a few times. V usage is TRBV7-9 and J usage is TRBJ2-3; 10 nucleotides match TRBD2. CDR1 SEHNR and CDR2 FQNEAQ come from the germline V gene (reference sequence). This CDR3 comprises 15 residues. V lost 5 bases and J lost 4; bases outside the gene matches: 6. DNA for the CDR3: TGTGCCAGCAGCCCGGGACTAGCGCCGCCAGATACGCAGTATTTT. This sequence encodes CASSPGLAPPDTQYF.

This clonotype was detected a few times. This chain links TRBV29-1 with TRBJ2-1; 10 nucleotides align to TRBD1. V gave up 3 bases and J gave up 10 bases; unmatched junction bases: 9. Germline values: CDR1 SQVTM, CDR2 ANQGSEA. The CDR3 runs to 14 residues. The CDR3 nucleotides read TGCAGCGTTGACTCGGGGGACAGGGGTGACGAGCAGTTCTTC. Translation: CSVDSGDRGDEQFF.

This clonotype was detected many times. The chain carries TRBV12-3 or TRBV12-4 and TRBJ1-2; a weak D match, TRBD1 (6 bases). The CDR3 loop spans 13 amino acids. Trimming pared 6 bases from V and 3 bases from J, leaving 11 bases between. CDR3 DNA sequence: TGTGCCAGCAGCCGACAGGATGACTATGGCTACACCTTC. Its translation: CASSRQDDYGYTF.

This clonotype was found many times. The V and J genes are TRBV12-3 or TRBV12-4 and TRBJ2-2, with TRBD2 matching over 8 bases. V dropped 3 bases and J dropped 4; count of bases not matched to a gene: 4. The CDR3 is 15 residues long. The CDR3 sequence is CASSLERGFTGELFF. DNA for the CDR3: TGTGCCAGCAGTTTGGAGCGGGGGTTCACCGGGGAGCTGTTTTTT.

This clonotype was counted at least ten times. The chain carries TRBV4-1 and TRBJ2-2; D might be TRBD1 (5 bases). The germline V gene has CDR1 MGHRA and CDR2 YSYEKL. The CDR3 consists of 17 residues. The V and J ends lost 0 bases and 4 bases respectively, with 15 bases between them. CDR3: CASSQETPWQGTGELFF. In DNA, the CDR3 is TGCGCCAGCAGCCAAGAGACTCCTTGGCAGGGCACCGGGGAGCTGTTTTTT.

In this sample, this clonotype turned up many times. V and J are TRBV6-2 or TRBV6-3 and TRBJ2-3; D is uncertain. Germline V gene data show CDR1 as MNHEY and CDR2 as SVGEGT. Deletions cut 2 bases from V and 2 bases from J, with 5 bases between. CDR3 length: 13 amino acids. CDR3 in amino acids: CASSYANTDTQYF. CDR3 nucleotide sequence: TGTGCCAGCAGTTACGCTAACACAGATACGCAGTATTTT.

The rearrangement uses TRBV20-1 and TRBJ1-2; 8 bases are a match to TRBD1. V lost 3 bases to trimming and J lost 3 bases; unmatched junction nucleotides: 3. The CDR3 length is 13 residues. The V gene's germline CDR1 is DFQATT and CDR2 SNEGSKA (reference sequence). The CDR3 region has the DNA TGCAGTGCTAGGACAGGGGAATACTATGGCTACACCTTC. Translated: CSARTGEYYGYTF.

CDR3 coding DNA: TGTGCCAGCAGCCCCCCCGGCGGGGTAAGGACCTACAATGAGCAGTTCTTC. Translating it yields CASSPPGGVRTYNEQFF. V gene TRBV7-9 combines with J gene TRBJ2-1; TRBD2 might be the D (6 bases). Germline lookup yields CDR1 SEHNR and CDR2 FQNEAQ (reference sequence). The ends were cut back, 5 bases at V and 2 bases at J, with 19 bases in the middle. CDR3 size: 17 residues. Drawing the rest from reference TRBV7-9 and TRBJ2-1, the complete variable domain is DTGVSQNPRHKITKRGQNVTFRCDPISEHNRLYWYRQTLGQGPEFLTYFQNEAQLEKSRLLSDRFSAERPKGSFSTLEIQRTEQGDSAMYLCASSPPGGVRTYNEQFFGPGTRLTVL.

This clonotype was found a few times. J is TRBJ2-7 and V is TRBV7-2; 12 bases align to TRBD2. With V trimmed by 6 bases and J by 6 bases, 6 bases remained unmatched. The germline CDR1 and CDR2 sequences are SGHTA and FQGNSA. The CDR3 spans 14 residues. This CDR3 reads CASSRLAGESEQYF. The CDR3 nucleotides are TGTGCCAGCAGTCGACTAGCGGGGGAGTCCGAGCAGTACTTC.